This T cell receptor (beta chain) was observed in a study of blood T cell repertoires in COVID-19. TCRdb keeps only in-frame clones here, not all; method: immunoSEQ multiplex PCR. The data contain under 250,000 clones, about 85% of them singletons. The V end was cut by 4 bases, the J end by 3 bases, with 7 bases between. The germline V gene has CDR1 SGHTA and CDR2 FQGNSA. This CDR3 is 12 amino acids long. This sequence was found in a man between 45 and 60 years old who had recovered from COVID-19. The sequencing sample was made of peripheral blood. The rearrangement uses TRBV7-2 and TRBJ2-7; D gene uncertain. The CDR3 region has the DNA TGTGCCAGCAGCTCGAACAACTACGAGCAGTACTTC. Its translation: CASSSNNYEQYF.